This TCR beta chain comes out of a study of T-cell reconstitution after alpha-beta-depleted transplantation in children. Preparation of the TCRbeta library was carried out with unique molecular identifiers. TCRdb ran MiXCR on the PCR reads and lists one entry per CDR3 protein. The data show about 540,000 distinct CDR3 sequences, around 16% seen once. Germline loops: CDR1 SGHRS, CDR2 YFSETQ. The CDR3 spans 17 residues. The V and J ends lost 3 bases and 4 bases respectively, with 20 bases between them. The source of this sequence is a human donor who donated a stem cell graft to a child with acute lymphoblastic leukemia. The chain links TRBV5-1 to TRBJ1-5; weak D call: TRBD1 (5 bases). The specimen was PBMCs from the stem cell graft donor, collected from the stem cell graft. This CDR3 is CASSSVPLDSYNQPQHF. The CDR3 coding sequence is TGCGCCAGCAGCTCGGTTCCGCTCGACAGCTATAATCAGCCCCAGCATTTT.